This TCR beta chain is drawn from a study of CD8+CD57+ T cells in acquired aplastic anemia. As for the study in general: DNA from sorted CD4+ and CD8+ cells averaged approximately 3.5 ug. Healthy donors yielded some 9.9 million CD4+ cell reads on average.

The CDR3 is made up of 15 amino acids. Germline loops: CDR1 SGHVS, CDR2 FQNEAQ. J gave up 6 bases and V 1 base, and 2 bases lay outside the gene matches. Notes on the study in general: Found in both controls and patients were twenty-nine CD8+ CDR3 sequences. Controls and patients did not differ significantly in CD8+ Simpson's diversity.

Profiling that covered TCR beta VDJ and CDR3 relied on genomic DNA as its template. Via MiXCR, TCRdb re-called the reads, giving one row per CDR3 protein. The table lists some 170,000 distinct CDR3 sequences, around 40% of them singletons. Concerning this clonotype: The antigen remains undetermined.

The source of this sequence is a human donor in good health. The specimen sequenced was sorted CD4+, CD8+, or CD8+CD57+ T cells (not recorded which) from PBMCs. V usage is TRBV7-8 and J usage is TRBJ1-5, with 11 bases matching TRBD1. This CDR3 reads CASSLGTGGVQPQHF. As DNA, the CDR3 is TGTGCCAGCAGCTTAGGGACAGGGGGCGTTCAGCCCCAGCATTTT.